Here is one T cell receptor beta chain with its context. Antigen specificity is unknown. CDR3 length: 15 residues. CDR1 is MNHNS, CDR2 SASEGT, per germline. V dropped 3 bases and J dropped 2; count of bases not matched to a gene: 7. The sample belongs to a study of cytomegalovirus exposure and HLA in healthy donors. General study findings and limits: A few CMV-associated chains proved CMV antigen-specific in vitro. In a later analysis, specific HLA alleles were associated with 15,000 to 20,000 TCR beta sequences at a 0.05 false discovery rate.

The PCR ran on 60 Vbeta and 13 Jbeta primers. Method: immunoSEQ multiplex PCR; TCRdb's copy keeps in-frame clones and lacks some. The table includes approximately 120,000 clones, roughly 79% detected once. This TCR was sampled from a woman aged 50 to 60 in good health and CMV-seropositive. Sample: PBMCs. This chain connects TRBV6-1 to TRBJ2-7; 7 nucleotides align to TRBD1. The CDR3 nucleotides are TGTGCCAGCAGTGACACAGGGGCCTTAACCTACGAGCAGTACTTC. It codes for CASSDTGALTYEQYF.